Below, 15 T cell receptor beta chains from the same sample are listed, as sequenced in a study of Tregs in tolerant kidney transplant recipients. Sequenced by immunoSEQ multiplex PCR; TCRdb stores in-frame clones only, minus some. This table holds tens of thousands of clones, 80% to 95% found once. The source was CD4+ T cells from blood, collected before the transplant. Receptor source: a human donor who received a combined kidney and bone marrow transplant.

In nucleotides, the CDR3 is TGTGCCAGCAGCTTAGGGGATTCCAGGGTAGCGAACACTGAAGCTTTCTTT. The encoded protein is CASSLGDSRVANTEAFF. The chain is built from TRBV7-3 and TRBJ1-1; the D gene is possibly TRBD1 (5 bases). V shed 2 bases and J shed 1 base, with 17 bases lying between them. CDR1 and CDR2 from the germline V gene are SGHTA and FQGTGA. The CDR3 extends over 17 amino acids.

This chain links TRBV29-1 with TRBJ2-3, with D possibly matching TRBD1 (5 bases). Germline values: CDR1 SQVTM, CDR2 ANQGSEA. The germline V and J ends were trimmed by 4 bases and 1 base, with 9 bases remaining between them. CDR3 length: 13 residues. The CDR3 region is CSVGRVGTDTQYF. CDR3 DNA sequence: TGCAGCGTTGGCAGGGTGGGCACAGATACGCAGTATTTT.

The rearrangement links TRBV10-3 to TRBJ1-5; D ambiguous. The germline V and J ends were trimmed by 2 bases and 9 bases, with 17 bases remaining between them. The germline V gene has CDR1 ENHRY and CDR2 SYGVKD. CDR3 size: 15 residues. The CDR3 spells CAISEEATRGGPQHF. In DNA, the CDR3 is TGTGCCATCAGTGAGGAGGCGACCCGGGGTGGGCCCCAGCATTTT.

The sample holds one count of this clone. V gene TRBV4-1 combines with J gene TRBJ1-2; 8 bases fit TRBD1. This CDR3 comprises 17 residues. The J segment lost 7 bases and the V segment lost 0 bases, leaving 13 bases of the junction unmatched. From germline, CDR1 is MGHRA and CDR2 YSYEKL. The CDR3 region has the DNA TGCGCCAGCAGCCAAGATGGTGGGCAGGGGGCACTGCGTGGCTACACCTTC. It codes for CASSQDGGQGALRGYTF.

This chain connects TRBV6-5 to TRBJ2-5, with 9 bases aligning to TRBD1. The DNA end is a closer match to TRBJ2-7, so the J assignment may be wrong. Germline CDR1 and CDR2: MNHEY and SVGAGI. The CDR3 runs to 13 residues. CDR3 sequence reads: CASSRDRAYEQYF. In DNA form, the CDR3 reads TGTGCCAGCAGCCGGGACAGGGCCTACGAGCAGTACTTC.

The J gene is TRBJ2-3, the V gene TRBV2; D gene ambiguous. V shed 6 bases and J shed 2 bases, with 12 bases lying between them. CDR3 length equals 14 residues. Germline V gene lookup returns CDR1 SNHLY and CDR2 FYNNEI. The CDR3 DNA reads as TGTGCCAGCAGAAAACAGATTATCACAGATACGCAGTATTTT. It codes for CASRKQIITDTQYF.

The CDR3 region is CASSRGSRTNQPQHF. CDR3 sequence (DNA): TGTGCCAGCAGCAGGGGGTCCAGAACCAATCAGCCCCAGCATTTT. The chain recombines TRBV7-2 with TRBJ1-5, with D perhaps matching TRBD1 (6 bases). V lost 5 bases and J 3 bases, leaving 14 bases between the germline ends. Germline CDR1 SGHTA, CDR2 FQGNSA. CDR3 length: 15 residues. The full variable domain, with the rest looked up from reference TRBV7-2 and TRBJ1-5, is GAGVSQSPSNKVTEKGKDVELRCDPISGHTALYWYRQSLGQGLEFLIYFQGNSAPDKSGLPSDRFSAERTGGSVSTLTIQRTQQEDSAVYLCASSRGSRTNQPQHFGDGTRLSIL.

This clone was counted between two and nine times. The V and J genes are TRBV5-4 and TRBJ2-1; D may be TRBD1 (5 bases). Trimming pared 7 bases from V and 2 bases from J, leaving 19 bases between. The CDR3 contains 16 residues. CDR1 is SGHNT, CDR2 YYREEE, per germline (reference sequence). The CDR3 DNA reads as TGTGCCAGCTGGATATGGGGCGTGGACACCTACAATGAGCAGTTCTTC. It specifies CASWIWGVDTYNEQFF. Complete variable domain (other parts from reference TRBV5-4 and TRBJ2-1): ETGVTQSPTHLIKTRGQQVTLRCSSQSGHNTVSWYQQALGQGPQFIFQYYREEENGRGNFPPRFSGLQFPNYSSELNVNALELDDSALYLCASWIWGVDTYNEQFFGPGTRLTVL.

The CDR3 protein is CASSQQGAHQPQHF. The CDR3 bases are TGTGCCAGCAGCCAACAGGGGGCTCATCAGCCCCAGCATTTT. The rearrangement links TRBV4-2 to TRBJ1-5, with 8 bases matching TRBD1. This CDR3 region has 14 residues. Germline-derived CDR1 and CDR2 are LGHNA and YNFKEQ. After removal of 2 bases from V and 5 bases from J, the junction contained 2 bases not matched to a gene.

The V and J genes are TRBV6-7 and TRBJ1-5; a weak D match, TRBD1 (6 bases). Being an ORF, TRBV6-7 has a function that is uncertain. V was shortened by 2 bases and J by 4 bases, with 24 bases between the two germline ends. CDR3 length equals 19 residues. The CDR3 DNA reads TGTGCCAGCAGTTACCCCCGAGGGGGTGATAGGGAGTCAAATCAGCCCCAGCATTTT. Protein: CASSYPRGGDRESNQPQHF.

The gene calls are TRBV9 and TRBJ2-3; TRBD2 matches 10 bases. Germline-derived CDR1 and CDR2 are SGDLS and YYNGEE. V trimming: 1 base; J trimming: 0 bases; junction bases outside the gene matches: 8. The CDR3 covers 18 residues. The CDR3 DNA reads TGTGCCAGCAGCGTAACTTCTAGCGGGAGTGGGAGCACAGATACGCAGTATTTT. It encodes CASSVTSSGSGSTDTQYF.

V usage is TRBV6-4 and J usage is TRBJ1-1; maybe TRBD1 (6 bases). Looked up from germline, CDR1 is MRHNA and CDR2 is SNTAGT. There are 16 residues in the CDR3. V was cut by 3 bases and J by 5 bases, with 19 bases left in between. CDR3 protein: CASSDFKTGWETEAFF. The DNA for the CDR3 is TGTGCCAGCAGTGATTTTAAGACAGGCTGGGAGACTGAAGCTTTCTTT.

The genes are TRBV7-7 and TRBJ1-5, with a tentative D call TRBD1 (6 bases). Trimming cost V 2 bases and J 2 bases, with 22 bases left between them. In germline, CDR1 is SSHAT, CDR2 FNYEAQ (reference sequence). The CDR3 sequence is 19 residues long. The DNA for the CDR3 is TGTGCCAGCAGCTTATCTAAAGAGACAGGACTTTTGGGCAATCAGCCCCAGCATTTT. The encoded protein is CASSLSKETGLLGNQPQHF.

This chain connects TRBV5-1 to TRBJ1-1, with D perhaps TRBD1 (6 bases). V shed 4 bases and J shed 10 bases, with 14 bases lying between them. Per germline, CDR1 SGHRS and CDR2 YFSETQ. This CDR3 region has 12 residues. The CDR3 protein is CASSTDRLGAFF. CDR3 in DNA: TGCGCCAGCAGCACAGACAGGTTAGGAGCTTTCTTT.

The chain uses TRBV7-2 and TRBJ2-1; D is unresolved. CDR3 length equals 13 residues. Germline V gene lookup returns CDR1 SGHTA and CDR2 FQGNSA. Between the trimmed V and J ends, which lost 0 bases and 3 bases, there was a span of 3 bases. This chain's CDR3 is CASSLARYNEQFF. CDR3 sequence (DNA): TGTGCCAGCAGCTTAGCGCGCTACAATGAGCAGTTCTTC. Filled out from reference TRBV7-2 and TRBJ2-1, the complete variable domain reads GAGVSQSPSNKVTEKGKDVELRCDPISGHTALYWYRQSLGQGLEFLIYFQGNSAPDKSGLPSDRFSAERTGGSVSTLTIQRTQQEDSAVYLCASSLARYNEQFFGPGTRLTVL.